The next 5 T cell receptor beta chains were all read from a single sample in a study of T-cell memory formation after mild COVID-19. One entry per CDR3 protein results from TCRdb running MiXCR on the 5' RACE reads. The repertoire has nearly 350,000 distinct CDR3 sequences, over 10% of them found once; the top ten carry about a fifth. Sequenced material: PBMCs or a T cell subset sorted from them (not recorded which). The source is a man aged 18 to 29 who had mild COVID-19 (a few samples of this study predate the infection). Cell type and time point are not known.

There are many counts of this clonotype. The rearrangement links TRBV7-2 to TRBJ1-2; 7 positions match TRBD1. Germline V gives CDR1 SGHTA, CDR2 FQGNSA. The CDR3 consists of 14 residues. Trimming at V came to 3 bases and at J to 6 bases, leaving 7 bases not matched to a gene. The CDR3: CASSFGTVGHGYTF. The CDR3 coding sequence is TGTGCCAGCAGCTTCGGGACAGTGGGGCATGGCTACACCTTC. The full variable domain, with the rest looked up from reference TRBV7-2 and TRBJ1-2, is GAGVSQSPSNKVTEKGKDVELRCDPISGHTALYWYRQSLGQGLEFLIYFQGNSAPDKSGLPSDRFSAERTGGSVSTLTIQRTQQEDSAVYLCASSFGTVGHGYTFGSGTRLTVV.

The genes are TRBV9 and TRBJ2-4, with 9 bases that match TRBD1. CDR3 length: 14 amino acids. Per the germline V gene, CDR1 is SGDLS and CDR2 is YYNGEE. V lost 3 bases and J lost 6; bases outside the gene matches: 4. CDR3 region: CASSGPGQGNIQYF. The CDR3 DNA is TGTGCCAGCAGCGGGCCGGGACAGGGAAACATTCAGTACTTC. The entire variable domain, with the rest obtained from reference TRBV9 and TRBJ2-4, is as follows: DSGVTQTPKHLITATGQRVTLRCSPRSGDLSVYWYQQSLDQGLQFLIQYYNGEERAKGNILERFSAQQFPDLHSELNLSSLELGDSALYFCASSGPGQGNIQYFGAGTRLSVL.

This clonotype has a count of ten or more. The chain carries TRBV5-1 and TRBJ2-1, with D unresolved. The CDR3 runs to 15 residues. In germline, CDR1 is SGHRS, CDR2 YFSETQ. V lost 0 bases, J lost 0 bases, and 7 bases lay in between. The CDR3 sequence is CASSLGGFSYNEQFF. DNA of the CDR3: TGCGCCAGCAGCTTGGGGGGTTTCTCCTACAATGAGCAGTTCTTC.

The J gene is TRBJ2-3, the V gene TRBV7-2; 7 bases are shared with TRBD2. Germline lookup yields CDR1 SGHTA and CDR2 FQGNSA. With V trimmed by 5 bases and J by 3 bases, 11 bases remained unmatched. The CDR3 is 16 amino acids. The DNA for the CDR3 is TGTGCCAGCAGCCGCGGTGCCAGCGGGGCAACAGATACGCAGTATTTT. Translation gives CASSRGASGATDTQYF.

This clonotype was counted between two and nine times. The chain recombines TRBV7-2 with TRBJ2-1; 8 nucleotides align to TRBD1. In germline, CDR1 is SGHTA, CDR2 FQGNSA. The CDR3 is 15 residues long. Trimming at V came to 3 bases and at J to 2 bases, leaving 3 bases not matched to a gene. The CDR3 DNA reads as TGTGCCAGCAGCTTCCGCAGGGGGCCCTACAATGAGCAGTTCTTC. Translating gives CASSFRRGPYNEQFF. Full variable domain (rest looked up from reference TRBV7-2 and TRBJ2-1): GAGVSQSPSNKVTEKGKDVELRCDPISGHTALYWYRQSLGQGLEFLIYFQGNSAPDKSGLPSDRFSAERTGGSVSTLTIQRTQQEDSAVYLCASSFRRGPYNEQFFGPGTRLTVL.